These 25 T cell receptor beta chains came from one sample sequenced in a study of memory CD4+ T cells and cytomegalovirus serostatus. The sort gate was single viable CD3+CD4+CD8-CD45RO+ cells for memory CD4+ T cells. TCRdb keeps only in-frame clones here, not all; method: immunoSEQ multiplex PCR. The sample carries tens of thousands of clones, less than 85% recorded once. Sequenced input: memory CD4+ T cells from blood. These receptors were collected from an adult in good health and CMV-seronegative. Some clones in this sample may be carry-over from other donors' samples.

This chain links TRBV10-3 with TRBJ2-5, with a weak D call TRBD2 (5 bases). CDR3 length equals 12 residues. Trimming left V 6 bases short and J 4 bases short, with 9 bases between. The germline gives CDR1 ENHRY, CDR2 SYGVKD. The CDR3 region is CAIREERETQYF. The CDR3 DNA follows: TGTGCCATCAGGGAGGAGCGAGAGACCCAGTACTTC.

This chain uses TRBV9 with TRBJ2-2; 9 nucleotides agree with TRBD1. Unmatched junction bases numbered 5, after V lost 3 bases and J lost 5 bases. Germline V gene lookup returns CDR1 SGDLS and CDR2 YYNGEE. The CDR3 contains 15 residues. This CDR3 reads CASSDGQGWTGELFF. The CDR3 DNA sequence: TGTGCCAGCAGCGATGGACAGGGGTGGACCGGGGAGCTGTTTTTT.

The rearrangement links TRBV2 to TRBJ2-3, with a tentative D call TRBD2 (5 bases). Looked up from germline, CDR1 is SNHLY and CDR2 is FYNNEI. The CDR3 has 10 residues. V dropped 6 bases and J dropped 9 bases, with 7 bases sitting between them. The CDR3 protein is CASSSGTQYF. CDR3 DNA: TGTGCCAGCAGCTCGGGGACGCAGTATTTT.

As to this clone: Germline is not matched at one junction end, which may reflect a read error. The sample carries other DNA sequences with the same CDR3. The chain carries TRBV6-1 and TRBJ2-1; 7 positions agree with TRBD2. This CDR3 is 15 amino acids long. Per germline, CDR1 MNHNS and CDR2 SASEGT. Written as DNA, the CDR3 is TGTGCCAGCAGTGTGGGCCTAGCGGCTATCACCGAGCAATTCTTC. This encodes CASSVGLAAITEQFF.

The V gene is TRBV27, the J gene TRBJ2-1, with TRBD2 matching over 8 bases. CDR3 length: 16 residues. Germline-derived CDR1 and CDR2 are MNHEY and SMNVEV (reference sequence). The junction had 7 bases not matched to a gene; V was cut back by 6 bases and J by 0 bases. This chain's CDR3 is CASRETSASSYNEQFF. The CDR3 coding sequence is TGTGCCAGCAGGGAGACTAGCGCGAGCTCCTACAATGAGCAGTTCTTC.

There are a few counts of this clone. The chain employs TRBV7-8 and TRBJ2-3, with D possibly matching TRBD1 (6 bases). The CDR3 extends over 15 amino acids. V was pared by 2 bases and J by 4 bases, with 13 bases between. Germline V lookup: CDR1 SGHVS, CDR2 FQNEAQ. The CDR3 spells CASSLNREGPDTQYF. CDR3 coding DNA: TGTGCCAGCAGCTTAAACAGGGAAGGCCCAGATACGCAGTATTTT. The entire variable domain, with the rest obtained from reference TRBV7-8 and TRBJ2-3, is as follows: GAGVSQSPRYKVAKRGQDVALRCDPISGHVSLFWYQQALGQGPEFLTYFQNEAQLDKSGLPSDRFFAERPEGSVSTLKIQRTQQEDSAVYLCASSLNREGPDTQYFGPGTRLTVL.

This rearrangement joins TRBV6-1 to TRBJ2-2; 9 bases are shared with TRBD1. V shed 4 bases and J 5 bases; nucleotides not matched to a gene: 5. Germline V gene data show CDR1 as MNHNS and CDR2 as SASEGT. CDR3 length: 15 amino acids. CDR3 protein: CASSGLGTGTGELFF. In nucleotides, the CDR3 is TGTGCCAGCAGTGGACTCGGGACAGGGACCGGGGAGCTGTTTTTT.

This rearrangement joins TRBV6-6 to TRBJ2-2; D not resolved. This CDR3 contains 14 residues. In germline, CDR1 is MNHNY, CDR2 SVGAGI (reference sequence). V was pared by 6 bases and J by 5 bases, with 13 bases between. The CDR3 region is CASSPDLGTGELFF. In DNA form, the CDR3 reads TGTGCCAGCAGCCCTGACCTGGGAACCGGGGAGCTGTTTTTT.

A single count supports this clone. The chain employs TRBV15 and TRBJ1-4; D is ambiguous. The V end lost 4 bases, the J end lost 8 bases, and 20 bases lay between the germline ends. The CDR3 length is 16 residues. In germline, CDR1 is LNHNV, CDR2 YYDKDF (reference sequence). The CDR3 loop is CATSTRMGNLGEKLFF. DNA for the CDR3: TGTGCCACCAGCACCCGGATGGGGAATCTGGGCGAAAAACTGTTTTTT.

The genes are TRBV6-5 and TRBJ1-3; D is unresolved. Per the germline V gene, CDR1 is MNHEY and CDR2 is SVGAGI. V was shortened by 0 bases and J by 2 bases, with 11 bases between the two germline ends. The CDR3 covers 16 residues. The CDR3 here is CASSYSSGTPGNTIYF. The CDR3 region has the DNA TGTGCCAGCAGTTACTCGAGCGGAACCCCTGGAAACACCATATATTTT.

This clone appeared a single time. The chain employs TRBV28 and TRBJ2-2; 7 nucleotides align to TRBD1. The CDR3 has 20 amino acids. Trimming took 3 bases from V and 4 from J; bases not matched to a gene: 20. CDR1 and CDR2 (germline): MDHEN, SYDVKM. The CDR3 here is CASSFVRGNNLVSFTGELFF. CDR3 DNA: TGTGCCAGCAGTTTCGTCAGGGGGAATAATTTGGTATCCTTCACCGGGGAGCTGTTTTTT. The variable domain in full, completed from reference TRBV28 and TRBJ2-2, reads DVKVTQSSRYLVKRTGEKVFLECVQDMDHENMFWYRQDPGLGLRLIYFSYDVKMKEKGDIPEGYSVSREKKERFSLILESASTNQTSMYLCASSFVRGNNLVSFTGELFFGEGSRLTVL.

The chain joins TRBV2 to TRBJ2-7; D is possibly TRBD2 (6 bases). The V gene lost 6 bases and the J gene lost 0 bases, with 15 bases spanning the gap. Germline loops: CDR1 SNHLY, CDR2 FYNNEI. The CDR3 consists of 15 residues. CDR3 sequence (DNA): TGTGCCAGCAGGGCAACTAGCCGAAGCTCCTACGAGCAGTACTTC. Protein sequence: CASRATSRSSYEQYF.

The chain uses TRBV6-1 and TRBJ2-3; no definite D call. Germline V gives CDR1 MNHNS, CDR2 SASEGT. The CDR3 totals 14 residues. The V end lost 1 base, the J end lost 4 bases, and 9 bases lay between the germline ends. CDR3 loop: CASSEGFVADTQYF. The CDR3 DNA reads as TGTGCCAGCAGTGAAGGGTTTGTCGCAGATACGCAGTATTTT.

CDR3 residues: CASSLGLADGELFF. CDR3 sequence (DNA): TGTGCCAGCAGCTTAGGGTTAGCGGACGGGGAGCTGTTTTTT. The chain couples TRBV7-6 to TRBJ2-2; the D gene is possibly TRBD2 (6 bases). The CDR3 contains 14 residues. The germline CDR1 and CDR2 sequences are SGHVS and FNYEAQ. V was trimmed by 1 base and J by 7 bases, leaving 10 bases between them.

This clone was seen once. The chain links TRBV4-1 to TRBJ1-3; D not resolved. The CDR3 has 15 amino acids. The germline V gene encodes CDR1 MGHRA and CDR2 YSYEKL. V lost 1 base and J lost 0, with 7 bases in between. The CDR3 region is CASSQVFSSGNTIYF. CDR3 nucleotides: TGCGCCAGCAGCCAAGTTTTTTCCTCTGGAAACACCATATATTTT.

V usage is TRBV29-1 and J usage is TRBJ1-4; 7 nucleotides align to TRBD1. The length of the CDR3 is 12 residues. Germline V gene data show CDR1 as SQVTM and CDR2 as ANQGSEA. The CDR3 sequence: CAWTGWGEKLFF. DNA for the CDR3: TGCGCCTGGACAGGATGGGGGGAAAAACTGTTTTTT.

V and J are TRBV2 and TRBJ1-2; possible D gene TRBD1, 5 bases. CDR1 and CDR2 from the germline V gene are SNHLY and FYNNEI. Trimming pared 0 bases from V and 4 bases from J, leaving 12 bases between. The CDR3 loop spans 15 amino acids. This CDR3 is CASSEAPRGGYGYTF. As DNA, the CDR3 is TGTGCCAGCAGTGAAGCGCCTCGGGGGGGCTATGGCTACACCTTC.

This CDR3 reads CASSLAGTSGRQETQYF. For the CDR3, the DNA is TGCGCCAGCAGCTTGGCCGGGACTAGCGGTCGACAAGAGACCCAGTACTTC. The chain carries TRBV5-1 and TRBJ2-5; 11 bases match TRBD2. Per germline, CDR1 SGHRS and CDR2 YFSETQ. This CDR3 has 17 amino acids. The ends lost 0 bases at V and 2 bases at J; junction bases unmatched: 6.

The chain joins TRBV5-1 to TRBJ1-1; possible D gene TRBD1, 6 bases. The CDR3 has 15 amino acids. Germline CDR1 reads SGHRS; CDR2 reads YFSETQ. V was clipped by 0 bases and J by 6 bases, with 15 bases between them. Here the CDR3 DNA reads TGCGCCAGCAGCTTGGATCGGGGGGCGCAGGCTGAAGCTTTCTTT. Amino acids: CASSLDRGAQAEAFF.

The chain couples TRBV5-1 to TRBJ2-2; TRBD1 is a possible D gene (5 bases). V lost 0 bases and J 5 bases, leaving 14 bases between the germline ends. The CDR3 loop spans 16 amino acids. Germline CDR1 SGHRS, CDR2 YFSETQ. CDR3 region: CASSLGGARGTGELFF. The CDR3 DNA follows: TGCGCCAGCAGCTTGGGTGGGGCTCGAGGTACCGGGGAGCTGTTTTTT.

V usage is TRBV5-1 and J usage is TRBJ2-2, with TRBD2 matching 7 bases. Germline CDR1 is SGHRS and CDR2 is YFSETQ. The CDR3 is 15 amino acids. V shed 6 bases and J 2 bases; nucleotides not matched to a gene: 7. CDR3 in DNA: TGCGCCAGCACCCCCGGGACTACAAACACCGGGGAGCTGTTTTTT. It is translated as CASTPGTTNTGELFF.

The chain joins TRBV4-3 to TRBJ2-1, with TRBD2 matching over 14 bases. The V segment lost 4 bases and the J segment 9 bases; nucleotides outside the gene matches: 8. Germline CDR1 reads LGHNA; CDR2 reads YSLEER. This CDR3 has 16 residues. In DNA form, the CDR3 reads TGCGCCAGCAGCCCTCGGACTAGCGGGAGGTTGATTGAGCAGTTCTTC. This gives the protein CASSPRTSGRLIEQFF.

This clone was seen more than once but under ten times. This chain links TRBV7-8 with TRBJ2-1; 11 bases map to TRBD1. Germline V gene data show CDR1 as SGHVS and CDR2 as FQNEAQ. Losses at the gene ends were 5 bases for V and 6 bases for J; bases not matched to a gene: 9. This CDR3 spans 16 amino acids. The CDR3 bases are TGTGCCAGCAGCCAGACGGACAGGGGGCGAGGCAATGAGCAGTTCTTC. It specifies CASSQTDRGRGNEQFF.

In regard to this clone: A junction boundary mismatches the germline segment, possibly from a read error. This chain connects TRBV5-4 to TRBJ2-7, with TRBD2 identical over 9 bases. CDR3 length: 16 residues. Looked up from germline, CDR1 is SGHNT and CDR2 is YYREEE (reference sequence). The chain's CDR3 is CANSPGPAGGSAEQYF. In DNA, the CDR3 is TGTGCCAACAGCCCGGGCCCCGCGGGAGGGTCTGCCGAGCAGTACTTC.

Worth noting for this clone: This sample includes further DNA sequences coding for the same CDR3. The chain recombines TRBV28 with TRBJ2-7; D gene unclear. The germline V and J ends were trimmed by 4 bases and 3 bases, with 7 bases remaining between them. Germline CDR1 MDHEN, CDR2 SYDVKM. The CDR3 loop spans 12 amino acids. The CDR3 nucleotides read TGTGCCAGCAGTTCTTCCCTCTACGAGCAGTACTTC. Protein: CASSSSLYEQYF.